These T cell receptor beta chains were read from a single sample in a study of response to subunit inactivated influenza vaccine. MiXCR was run by TCRdb on the RT-PCR reads, yielding one entry per CDR3 protein. The sample shows about 800,000 distinct CDR3 sequences, approximately 22% of them seen only once. Sequencing was performed on PBMCs from blood, taken 5 days after vaccination. These receptors were collected from a man over 45 who received an inactivated influenza vaccine. Each CDR3 is given with its conserved first and last residue. Each record gives: V gene, J gene, CDR3 protein.

>TRBV5-6|TRBJ2-2
CASSLVGMDTGELFF
>TRBV12-3/TRBV12-4|TRBJ1-2
CASSPPGGGGYTF
>TRBV7-2|TRBJ1-5
CASSSVQGQPQHF
>TRBV7-8|TRBJ1-5
CASSYDRNQPQHF
>TRBV20-1|TRBJ2-1
CSARDSQGGDEQFF
>TRBV6-2/TRBV6-3|TRBJ1-2
CASSSRTGVDGYTF
>TRBV20-1|TRBJ2-1
CSARVGSGMISYNEQFF
>TRBV5-4|TRBJ2-5
CASSFGQLQETQYF
>TRBV2|TRBJ2-7
CASTLPQDGTGGGTYEQYF
>TRBV10-3|TRBJ2-7
CAISERRDREKSTQDYTYEQYF
>TRBV20-1|TRBJ2-7
CSARATTGPHEQYF
>TRBV20-1|TRBJ2-7
CSARDGDRRTYEQYF
>TRBV11-2|TRBJ2-1
CASSLVRGAGEQFF
>TRBV4-3|TRBJ2-1
CASSQVTGGVGEFF
>TRBV5-4|TRBJ2-5
CASSYLTSGQETQYF
>TRBV30|TRBJ2-5
CAWSVKAGGTETQYF
>TRBV5-1|TRBJ1-1
CASSSGNRGGGTEAFF
>TRBV2|TRBJ2-7
CASSRGLAGGGPYEQYF
>TRBV12-3/TRBV12-4|TRBJ2-1
CASSWTSGPGDNEQFF
>TRBV20-1|TRBJ2-2
CSARQINTGELFF
>TRBV10-3|TRBJ2-3
CAISELGLETDTQYF
>TRBV5-1|TRBJ2-1
CASSLPGQIFHYEQFF
>TRBV5-5|TRBJ2-7
CASSRDRGHTYEQYF
>TRBV28|TRBJ1-6
CASSRGHQNSPLHF
>TRBV9|TRBJ2-2
CASSVMSGTGELFF
>TRBV25-1|TRBJ2-7
CASSASGRSSYEQYF
>TRBV2|TRBJ2-1
CASSLPGLPEQFF
>TRBV11-2|TRBJ2-7
CATRGTSGRPYEQYF
>TRBV7-6|TRBJ2-3
CASSYSGGRTDTQYF
>TRBV7-2|TRBJ2-7
CASSFGGQGFYEQYF
>TRBV20-1|TRBJ2-7
CSARMGVTGAYEQYF
>TRBV27|TRBJ2-7
CASSLGQTSYEQYF
>TRBV19|TRBJ2-7
CASSNRHNYEQYF
>TRBV7-2|TRBJ2-1
CATGTGGNYNEQFF
>TRBV7-9|TRBJ1-4
CASRRTYNEKLFF
>TRBV12-3/TRBV12-4|TRBJ2-7
CASSSPGTRGEQYF
>TRBV5-6|TRBJ2-6
CASSSGTGFGANVLTF
>TRBV28|TRBJ2-5
CASSSAGGLETQYF
>TRBV11-2|TRBJ1-1
CASSGRGVWHTEAFF
>TRBV20-1|TRBJ2-7
CSAQAPGGRDEQYF
>TRBV29-1|TRBJ2-2
CSVRTGATTGELFF